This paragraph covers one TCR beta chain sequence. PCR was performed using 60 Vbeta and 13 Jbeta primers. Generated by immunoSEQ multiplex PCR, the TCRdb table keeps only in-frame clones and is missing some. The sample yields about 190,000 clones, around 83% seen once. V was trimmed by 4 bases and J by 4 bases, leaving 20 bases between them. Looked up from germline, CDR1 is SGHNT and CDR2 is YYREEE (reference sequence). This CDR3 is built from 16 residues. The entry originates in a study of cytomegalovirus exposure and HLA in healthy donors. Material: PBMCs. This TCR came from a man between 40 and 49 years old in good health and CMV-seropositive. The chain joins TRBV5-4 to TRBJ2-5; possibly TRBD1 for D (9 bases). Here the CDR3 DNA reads TGTGCCAGCAGCGACAGGGGGGCGGGAGGATTAGAGACCCAGTACTTC. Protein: CASSDRGAGGLETQYF.